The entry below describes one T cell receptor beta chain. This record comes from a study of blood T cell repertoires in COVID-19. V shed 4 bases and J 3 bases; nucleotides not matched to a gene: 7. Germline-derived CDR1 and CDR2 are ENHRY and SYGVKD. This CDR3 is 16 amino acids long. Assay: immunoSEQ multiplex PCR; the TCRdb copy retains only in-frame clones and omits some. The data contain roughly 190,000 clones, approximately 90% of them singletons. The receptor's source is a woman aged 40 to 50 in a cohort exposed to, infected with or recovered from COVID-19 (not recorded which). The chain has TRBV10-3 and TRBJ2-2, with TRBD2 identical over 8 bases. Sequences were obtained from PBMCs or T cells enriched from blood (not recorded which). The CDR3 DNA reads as TGTGCCATCAGTGTCCGAGCGGGAGTCGACACCGGGGAGCTGTTTTTT. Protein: CAISVRAGVDTGELFF.